One and the same sample provided the 27 T cell receptor beta chains below, sequenced in a study of beta chain features in type 1 diabetes. Study-level findings and limits: All four CD4+ subsets from Type 1 diabetes patients carried moderately but significantly shorter TCRB CDR3s.

All of the isolated RNA was reverse transcribed, so expressed TCRB transcripts were sequenced. TCRdb keeps only in-frame clones here, not all; method: immunoSEQ multiplex PCR. In the table there are 150,000 or so clones, about 8.3% of which are singletons. These receptors have no known antigen. Material: central memory CD4+ T cells from blood. The receptors were sampled from a woman between 18 and 29 years old with type 1 diabetes.

This clone was seen more than once but under ten times. The rearrangement links TRBV11-2 to TRBJ2-1, with a weak D call TRBD2 (6 bases). The CDR3 runs 14 residues. Trimming shortened V by 4 bases and J by 0 bases, and 7 bases separated the two germline ends. Germline loops: CDR1 SGHAT, CDR2 FQNNGV. The CDR3 loop is CASSWGVSYNEQFF. In DNA, the CDR3 is TGTGCCAGCAGCTGGGGGGTCTCCTACAATGAGCAGTTCTTC.

This chain uses TRBV28 with TRBJ2-6; TRBD2 might be the D (5 bases). The CDR3 extends over 15 amino acids. CDR1 MDHEN and CDR2 SYDVKM come from the germline V gene. Trimming took off 3 bases at V and 4 bases at J, with 10 bases between the two ends. CDR3 coding DNA: TGTGCCAGCAGTTTTTCCCGCGGGGGGGCCAACGTCCTGACTTTC. Protein: CASSFSRGGANVLTF.

This sequence joins TRBV28 and TRBJ2-7, with D maybe TRBD1 (5 bases). Germline CDR1 reads MDHEN; CDR2 reads SYDVKM. The CDR3 sequence is 13 residues long. Trimming cost V 4 bases and J 5 bases, with 12 bases left between them. CDR3 protein: CASSSAPQDEQYF. Here the CDR3 DNA reads TGTGCCAGCAGTTCTGCCCCACAGGACGAGCAGTACTTC. The variable domain in full, completed from reference TRBV28 and TRBJ2-7, reads DVKVTQSSRYLVKRTGEKVFLECVQDMDHENMFWYRQDPGLGLRLIYFSYDVKMKEKGDIPEGYSVSREKKERFSLILESASTNQTSMYLCASSSAPQDEQYFGPGTRLTVT.

This clone has only a few counts. The chain recombines TRBV2 with TRBJ2-7, with 8 bases that match TRBD1. CDR1 is SNHLY, CDR2 FYNNEI, per germline. The trim removed 7 bases at V and 2 bases at J, leaving 13 bases unmatched. This CDR3 has 16 residues. CDR3 nucleotide sequence: TGTGCCAGCATCGAAATGGGGGGACAGGCAGCCTACGAGCAGTACTTC. It encodes CASIEMGGQAAYEQYF.

In its sample, this clone was seen once. The identical CDR3 is also encoded by other nucleotide sequences in the sample. The gene calls are TRBV28 and TRBJ2-3, with TRBD2 identical over 9 bases. Germline V gene sequence: CDR1 MDHEN, CDR2 SYDVKM. The CDR3 is 14 amino acids. J gave up 0 bases and V 6 bases, and 1 base lay outside the gene matches. CDR3 bases: TGTGCCAGCAGGGCGGGGGGGAGCACAGATACGCAGTATTTT. It encodes CASRAGGSTDTQYF.

In this sample, this clone turned up a few times. The V call is TRBV5-1, the J call TRBJ2-3; D perhaps matches TRBD2 (6 bases). The V gene's germline CDR1 is SGHRS and CDR2 YFSETQ. This CDR3 spans 15 amino acids. V lost 3 bases, J lost 1 base, and 12 bases lay in between. The CDR3 region has the DNA TGCGCCAGCAGCTCATTGCCGGGGGGCACAGATACGCAGTATTTT. Residues: CASSSLPGGTDTQYF.

This clone was recorded at least ten times. This chain connects TRBV5-1 to TRBJ2-1, with TRBD2 matching 8 bases. Germline values: CDR1 SGHRS, CDR2 YFSETQ. This CDR3 region has 15 residues. V shed 3 bases and J 5 bases; nucleotides not matched to a gene: 7. This CDR3 reads CASSWSGGANNEQFF. CDR3 DNA sequence: TGCGCCAGCAGCTGGTCCGGGGGGGCTAACAATGAGCAGTTCTTC.

The chain has TRBV15 and TRBJ2-5, with D maybe TRBD1 (6 bases). Looked up from germline, CDR1 is LNHNV and CDR2 is YYDKDF (reference sequence). The CDR3 is 15 amino acids. V lost 0 bases and J 5 bases, leaving 13 bases between the germline ends. This CDR3 is CATSRDTGSRETQYF. CDR3 nucleotides: TGTGCCACCAGCAGAGATACAGGGAGCCGGGAGACCCAGTACTTC. The whole variable domain, remainder taken from reference TRBV15 and TRBJ2-5, is DAMVIQNPRYQVTQFGKPVTLSCSQTLNHNVMYWYQQKSSQAPKLLFHYYDKDFNNEADTPDNFQSRRPNTSFCFLDIRSPGLGDTAMYLCATSRDTGSRETQYFGPGTRLLVL.

This clone has just a few counts. The chain has TRBV25-1 and TRBJ1-6, with no clear D. The germline gives CDR1 MGHDK, CDR2 SYGVNS. The CDR3 extends over 14 amino acids. V was cut by 6 bases and J by 0 bases, with 6 bases left in between. In DNA, the CDR3 is TGTGCCAGCAGATCTAGCTCCTATAATTCACCCCTCCACTTT. This sequence encodes CASRSSSYNSPLHF.

The rearrangement joins TRBV7-2 to TRBJ2-3; 10 bases match TRBD2. The CDR3 has 14 residues. V was pared by 5 bases and J by 3 bases, with 2 bases of the junction left unmatched. Germline values: CDR1 SGHTA, CDR2 FQGNSA. The CDR3 DNA is TGTGCCAGCAGCGGTAGCGGGGGGACAGATACGCAGTATTTT. Translation gives CASSGSGGTDTQYF.

A few counts support this clone. Other DNA sequences in the same sample also yield this CDR3. The rearrangement links TRBV18 to TRBJ1-1; D is ambiguous. This CDR3 is built from 14 residues. The V and J ends lost 0 bases and 4 bases respectively, with 9 bases between them. Germline CDR1 reads KGHSH; CDR2 reads LQKENI. In DNA, the CDR3 is TGTGCCAGCTCACCACCCGCGGATCGCACTGAAGCTTTCTTT. This codes for CASSPPADRTEAFF. Combining the CDR3 with reference TRBV18 and TRBJ1-1 gives the whole variable domain NAGVMQNPRHLVRRRGQEARLRCSPMKGHSHVYWYRQLPEEGLKFMVYLQKENIIDESGMPKERFSAEFPKEGPSILRIQQVVRGDSAAYFCASSPPADRTEAFFGQGTRLTVV.

V usage is TRBV11-2 and J usage is TRBJ2-1; tentatively, D is TRBD2 (6 bases). The CDR3 is made up of 15 amino acids. The V end lost 3 bases, the J end lost 4 bases, and 13 bases lay between the germline ends. Looked up from germline, CDR1 is SGHAT and CDR2 is FQNNGV. The CDR3 region has the DNA TGTGCCAGCAGCTTGCGGGGCCAGTATTACAATGAGCAGTTCTTC. Residues: CASSLRGQYYNEQFF.

This clone has more than one count but fewer than ten. The chain couples TRBV11-1 to TRBJ2-1; the match to TRBD2 covers 7 bases. Germline V gene lookup returns CDR1 SGHAT and CDR2 FQDESV (reference sequence). CDR3 length: 15 amino acids. Unmatched junction bases numbered 11, after V lost 5 bases and J lost 7 bases. The CDR3: CASSPLAEGGNEQFF. The DNA for the CDR3 is TGTGCCAGCAGCCCGCTAGCGGAAGGCGGGAATGAGCAGTTCTTC.

The J gene is TRBJ1-5, the V gene TRBV30; tentative D call: TRBD1 (5 bases). Trimming left V 1 base short and J 2 bases short, with 9 bases between. Germline-derived CDR1 and CDR2 are GTSNPN and SVGIG (reference sequence). The CDR3 is made up of 14 amino acids. The CDR3 DNA sequence: TGTGCCTGGAGTGCAGGGAATGGCAATCAGCCCCAGCATTTT. Amino acid sequence: CAWSAGNGNQPQHF.

A few counts support this clone. The CDR3 coding sequence is TGCGCCAGCAGCCCAGGAACAACAGGAAACACCATATATTTT. This gives the protein CASSPGTTGNTIYF. The chain joins TRBV4-3 to TRBJ1-3, with no clear D. The V gene lost 4 bases and the J gene lost 4 bases, with 11 bases spanning the gap. CDR1 and CDR2 (germline): LGHNA, YSLEER. The CDR3 has 14 amino acids.

The table lists this clone with a few counts. This rearrangement joins TRBV4-1 to TRBJ2-5; D not certain. CDR3 length equals 17 residues. From germline, CDR1 is MGHRA and CDR2 YSYEKL. V was clipped by 1 base and J by 5 bases, with 20 bases between them. The CDR3 DNA follows: TGCGCCAGCAGCCAAGTATCTACTTTGCGGTCGATGGAGACCCAGTACTTC. Translation: CASSQVSTLRSMETQYF.

The J gene is TRBJ2-2, the V gene TRBV25-1; tentatively, D is TRBD2 (7 bases). V was shortened by 6 bases and J by 3 bases, with 14 bases between the two germline ends. Germline CDR1 and CDR2: MGHDK and SYGVNS. This CDR3 comprises 15 residues. CDR3: CASRVGGRDTGELFF. DNA for the CDR3: TGTGCCAGCAGGGTCGGGGGGCGGGACACCGGGGAGCTGTTTTTT.

The chain is built from TRBV7-9 and TRBJ1-2, with 7 positions matching TRBD1. Trimming took 5 bases from V and 3 from J; bases not matched to a gene: 3. Germline V gene sequence: CDR1 SEHNR, CDR2 FQNEAQ (reference sequence). This CDR3 has 13 residues. CDR3: CASSLQGDYGYTF. The CDR3 region has the DNA TGTGCCAGCAGCCTTCAGGGGGACTATGGCTACACCTTC.

The V call is TRBV2, the J call TRBJ1-5; 7 bases are shared with TRBD1. V shed 7 bases and J 4 bases; nucleotides not matched to a gene: 10. Looked up from germline, CDR1 is SNHLY and CDR2 is FYNNEI. This CDR3 has 15 amino acids. The CDR3 loop is CASTIGTAKNQPQHF. The CDR3 DNA reads TGTGCCAGCACCATTGGGACAGCGAAGAATCAGCCCCAGCATTTT.

The chain joins TRBV5-1 to TRBJ2-7; 9 bases agree with TRBD1. This CDR3 spans 15 amino acids. J gave up 2 bases and V 4 bases, and 7 bases lay outside the gene matches. CDR1 and CDR2 from the germline V gene are SGHRS and YFSETQ. The CDR3 protein is CASSGGDRVTYEQYF. The DNA of the CDR3 is TGCGCCAGCAGCGGGGGGGACAGGGTAACCTACGAGCAGTACTTC. Variable domain in full (rest from reference TRBV5-1 and TRBJ2-7): KAGVTQTPRYLIKTRGQQVTLSCSPISGHRSVSWYQQTPGQGLQFLFEYFSETQRNKGNFPGRFSGRQFSNSRSEMNVSTLELGDSALYLCASSGGDRVTYEQYFGPGTRLTVT.

The chain couples TRBV6-7 to TRBJ2-7; D gene uncertain. TRBV6-7 belongs to the ORF category, with a function that is uncertain. V dropped 2 bases and J dropped 6 bases, with 8 bases sitting between them. The CDR3 is 12 residues long. CDR3 residues: CASSYLRFEQYF. The CDR3 coding sequence is TGTGCCAGCAGTTACCTCCGGTTCGAGCAGTACTTC.

The rearrangement joins TRBV9 to TRBJ2-3, with 12 bases lining up with TRBD2. V lost 4 bases, J lost 5 bases, and 8 bases stayed unmatched. Germline values: CDR1 SGDLS, CDR2 YYNGEE. The CDR3 contains 16 residues. The CDR3 protein is CASSPSGRAGGDTQYF. CDR3 DNA sequence: TGTGCCAGCAGCCCTAGCGGGAGGGCCGGTGGAGATACGCAGTATTTT.

The chain is built from TRBV7-3 and TRBJ2-3; tentative D call: TRBD2 (5 bases). With 4 bases removed from V and 3 bases from J, the gap between germline ends came to 5 bases. Germline values: CDR1 SGHTA, CDR2 FQGTGA. The CDR3 totals 12 residues. CDR3 in amino acids: CASSSGTDTQYF. CDR3 nucleotides: TGTGCCAGCAGCTCGGGGACAGATACGCAGTATTTT. Filled out from reference TRBV7-3 and TRBJ2-3, the complete variable domain reads GAGVSQTPSNKVTEKGKYVELRCDPISGHTALYWYRQSLGQGPEFLIYFQGTGAADDSGLPNDRFFAVRPEGSVSTLKIQRTERGDSAVYLCASSSGTDTQYFGPGTRLTVL.

This clone was counted only a few times. The V and J genes are TRBV5-1 and TRBJ2-1; 10 bases align to TRBD2. CDR1 is SGHRS and CDR2 is YFSETQ in the germline V gene. The CDR3 length is 15 residues. J lost 10 bases, V lost 0 bases, and 7 bases had no gene match. In DNA form, the CDR3 reads TGCGCCAGCAGCTTGGGCCAACTACTAGCGGGGGAGCAGTTCTTC. Protein sequence: CASSLGQLLAGEQFF. Variable domain in full (rest from reference TRBV5-1 and TRBJ2-1): KAGVTQTPRYLIKTRGQQVTLSCSPISGHRSVSWYQQTPGQGLQFLFEYFSETQRNKGNFPGRFSGRQFSNSRSEMNVSTLELGDSALYLCASSLGQLLAGEQFFGPGTRLTVL.

The sample holds a few counts of this clone. This sequence joins TRBV10-3 and TRBJ2-3, with 11 nucleotides matching TRBD2. The CDR3 is 15 residues long. V dropped 6 bases and J dropped 3; count of bases not matched to a gene: 5. Looked up from germline, CDR1 is ENHRY and CDR2 is SYGVKD. The DNA for the CDR3 is TGTGCCATCAGGGCTCTAGCGGGGGGTACAGATACGCAGTATTTT. It specifies CAIRALAGGTDTQYF.

CDR3 in DNA: TGTGCCAGCAGCTTAGCGCGCGGACTCGATACAGATACGCAGTATTTT. This gives the protein CASSLARGLDTDTQYF. The chain carries TRBV7-8 and TRBJ2-3; maybe TRBD2 (5 bases). Germline lookup yields CDR1 SGHVS and CDR2 FQNEAQ. V was trimmed by 0 bases and J by 3 bases, leaving 13 bases between them. The CDR3 has 16 residues.

The table lists this clone with a few counts. The CDR3 region is CSAVGANGYTF. In nucleotides, the CDR3 is TGCAGTGCCGTCGGTGCGAATGGCTACACCTTC. The chain joins TRBV20-1 to TRBJ1-2; D remains ambiguous. V was cut by 6 bases and J by 6 bases, with 11 bases left in between. This CDR3 region has 11 residues. Germline CDR1 and CDR2: DFQATT and SNEGSKA (reference sequence).